This entry features one TCR beta chain sequence. As yet, its antigen is unknown. This sample is drawn from a study of cytomegalovirus exposure and HLA in healthy donors. Overall study: Among the 400 or so donors who were genotyped, about 86% fell in the genetic ancestry cluster that is associated with self-reported Caucasian donors.

Overall study findings and caveats: The classifier, whose performance was assessed in both the original and validation cohorts, reportedly diagnosed cytomegalovirus status with high specificity and sensitivity. There was a cluster of highly shared sequence variants that was likely a sequencing artifact.

V was shortened by 5 bases and J by 6 bases, with 8 bases between the two germline ends. CDR3 length equals 11 residues. Germline V gene sequence: CDR1 LNHDA, CDR2 SQIVND (reference sequence). It was with 60 Vbeta and 13 Jbeta primers that the PCR ran. The protocol was immunoSEQ multiplex PCR, while the TCRdb copy is restricted to in-frame clones and leaves out a portion. In the table there are around 210,000 clones, 80% to 90% of which are singletons. The J gene is TRBJ2-7, the V gene TRBV19; possible D gene TRBD2, 5 bases. This receptor was taken from a girl aged 2 to 9 in good health and CMV-seronegative. The specimen was PBMCs. The DNA of the CDR3 is TGTGCCAGTAGTCTCCGGGGCGAGCAGTACTTC. Residues: CASSLRGEQYF.